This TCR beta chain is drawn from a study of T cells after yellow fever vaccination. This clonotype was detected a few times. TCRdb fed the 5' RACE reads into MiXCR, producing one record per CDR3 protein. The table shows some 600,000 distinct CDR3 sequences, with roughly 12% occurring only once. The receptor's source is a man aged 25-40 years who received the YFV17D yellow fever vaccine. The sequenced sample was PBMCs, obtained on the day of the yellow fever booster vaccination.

CDR3 DNA: TGTGCCAGCAGTTTTCGGACAGGGGGCTTGGATACGCAGTATTTT. Its translation: CASSFRTGGLDTQYF. The chain couples TRBV12-3 or TRBV12-4 to TRBJ2-3; 11 bases match TRBD1. The CDR3 is 15 amino acids. V shed 3 bases, J shed 6 bases, and the junction held 5 bases outside the gene matches.